This entry is about one TCR beta chain. This entry belongs to a study of blood T cell repertoires in COVID-19. Study in general: The analysed material was cDNA or gDNA that came from T cells, B-cell-depleted T cells, or PBMCs.

Under the authors' procedure: Amplification of reference gene primers was used by the study to estimate nucleated cell counts. Profiled with immunoSEQ multiplex PCR; TCRdb holds only in-frame clones, not every one. V and J calls and clone size follow that table, whereas D and trimming were derived from the DNA. Among 85,000 to 100,000 clones, roughly 77% were seen once, and the ten largest hold roughly 22%. The origin of this receptor is a human donor in a cohort sampled during active COVID-19. Sequencing was performed on peripheral blood.

The CDR3 here is CASSEGTGRDYEQYF. The CDR3 DNA is TGTGCCAGCAGTGAAGGGACAGGGCGGGACTACGAGCAGTACTTC. The chain recombines TRBV6-1 with TRBJ2-7, with 8 bases that match TRBD1. Germline V CDR1 and CDR2: MNHNS, SASEGT. The CDR3 is made up of 15 amino acids. Trimming at V came to 1 base and at J to 3 bases, leaving 5 bases not matched to a gene.